This T cell receptor (beta chain) is drawn from a study of read filtering for tumor transcriptome and immune sequencing. On the study more broadly: Whole-transcriptome libraries were prepared after DNase treatment.

Per germline, CDR1 SGHVS and CDR2 FQNEAQ. Germline trimming cut 5 bases from V and 6 bases from J; bases unmatched to any gene: 7. The CDR3 runs to 15 residues. Remarks on this clonotype: What it binds is not known.

The library was built from about 400 ng RNA with molecular barcoded adaptors for alpha/delta and beta/gamma chains. TCRdb fed the reads into MiXCR, producing one record per CDR3 protein. The top ten clones hold 8% to 9% of a sample with around 140,000 distinct CDR3 sequences, less than 15% of them seen once. Points from the study as a whole: IR-seq and RNA-seq agreed better without single-read clonotypes. Roughly four fifths of IR-seq clonotypes had one read, totaling approximately 3.3% of reads; RNA-seq: approximately 73% and 42%.

The rearrangement uses TRBV7-8 and TRBJ1-6; 7 bases agree with TRBD1. The TCR was taken from a donor over 35 with multiple myeloma. Source material: a population of CD138-negative cells sorted from bone marrow. This CDR3 is CASSRQGLGNSPLHF. The CDR3 region has the DNA TGTGCCAGCAGCAGACAGGGACTTGGTAATTCACCCCTCCACTTT. Full variable domain (missing parts from reference TRBV7-8 and TRBJ1-6): GAGVSQSPRYKVAKRGQDVALRCDPISGHVSLFWYQQALGQGPEFLTYFQNEAQLDKSGLPSDRFFAERPEGSVSTLKIQRTQQEDSAVYLCASSRQGLGNSPLHFGNGTRLTVT.